The 5 T cell receptor beta chains below come from one sample, sequenced in a study of shared clonotypes between healthy human individuals. Only in-frame clones appear in the TCRdb table, and some are missing; sequencing was by immunoSEQ multiplex PCR. This table holds 1.6 million or so clones, around 95% found once. The sequencing sample was made of naive CD4+ T cells sorted from blood. Documented subset: CD45RA+ positively selected. The receptors were gathered from a young man in good health.

The gene calls are TRBV28 and TRBJ1-3; TRBD1 matches 10 bases. J lost 3 bases, V lost 10 bases, and 12 bases had no gene match. Germline V gene sequence: CDR1 MDHEN, CDR2 SYDVKM. The CDR3 has 16 residues. The CDR3 here is CATFPGTGALGNTIYF. The DNA of the CDR3 is TGTGCCACCTTTCCCGGGACAGGGGCTCTTGGAAACACCATATATTTT. The entire variable domain, with the rest obtained from reference TRBV28 and TRBJ1-3, is as follows: DVKVTQSSRYLVKRTGEKVFLECVQDMDHENMFWYRQDPGLGLRLIYFSYDVKMKEKGDIPEGYSVSREKKERFSLILESASTNQTSMYLCATFPGTGALGNTIYFGEGSWLTVV.

V and J are TRBV6-1 and TRBJ2-7; D may correspond to TRBD1 or TRBD2 (5 bases each). From germline, CDR1 is MNHNS and CDR2 SASEGT. Trimming stripped 8 bases from V and 7 bases from J, with 15 bases between. The CDR3 has 12 residues. The CDR3 loop is CASEGPREEQYF. The CDR3 DNA sequence: TGTGCCAGCGAGGGACCGAGGGAAGAGCAGTACTTC.

The V gene is TRBV5-1, the J gene TRBJ2-5, with unresolved D. Germline CDR1 is SGHRS and CDR2 is YFSETQ. The CDR3 loop spans 13 amino acids. Trimming pared 1 base from V and 2 bases from J, leaving 6 bases between. CDR3 region: CASSLSDQETQYF. For the CDR3, the DNA is TGCGCCAGCAGCTTGTCAGATCAAGAGACCCAGTACTTC.

V usage is TRBV19 and J usage is TRBJ2-7, with TRBD2 identical over 11 bases. The V and J ends lost 5 bases and 2 bases, in that order; junction bases with no gene match: 5. The CDR3 totals 15 residues. The germline CDR1 and CDR2 sequences are LNHDA and SQIVND (reference sequence). The CDR3 loop reads CASSGELAGAYEQYF. In nucleotides, the CDR3 is TGTGCCAGTAGTGGAGAACTAGCGGGAGCCTACGAGCAGTACTTC.

Points on this clone: Other DNA sequences in this sample translate to the same CDR3. The CDR3 region is CASSYTGGTYEQYF. As DNA, the CDR3 is TGTGCCAGCAGTTATACAGGGGGGACCTACGAGCAGTACTTC. The gene calls are TRBV6-5 and TRBJ2-7, with 8 nucleotides matching TRBD1. Germline V gene data show CDR1 as MNHEY and CDR2 as SVGAGI. J lost 2 bases, V lost 3 bases, and 3 bases had no gene match. The CDR3 is made up of 14 amino acids.